This TCR beta chain comes out of a study of control samples from healthy donors and cancer patients. This clone was counted once. Libraries were prepared by immunoSEQ multiplex PCR; TCRdb keeps only in-frame clonotypes and omits some of them. This sample has about 130,000 clones; approximately 92% occur once, and the top ten carry 4.5% to 7%. The CDR3 loop spans 15 amino acids. Germline V gene data show CDR1 as SGDLS and CDR2 as YYNGEE. V dropped 1 base and J dropped 0 bases, with 10 bases sitting between them. The receptor was isolated from a man aged 18-30 years in good health. Sequencing was performed on blood. The V gene is TRBV9, the J gene TRBJ1-2, with D possibly being TRBD1 (6 bases). The CDR3 reads CASSVSGAPNYGYTF. The CDR3 DNA follows: TGTGCCAGCAGCGTATCAGGGGCCCCTAACTATGGCTACACCTTC.